These 4 T cell receptor beta chains originate from one sample sequenced in a study of graft-versus-host responses after intestinal transplantation. The method was immunoSEQ multiplex PCR; TCRdb's version includes in-frame clones alone and lacks a portion of them. The sample comprises 65,000 to 90,000 clones, 85% to 95% of which are singletons, and around 0.38% rests with the top ten. These receptors are not linked to any known antigen. Specimen: unstimulated CD8+ T cells sorted from spleen or lymph node cells, collected before transplant. Receptor source: a human donor who was the organ donor for an intestinal transplant.

The chain has TRBV5-6 and TRBJ2-7; no reliable D call. The V gene's germline CDR1 is SGHDT and CDR2 YYEEEE. V lost 5 bases and J 5 bases, leaving 8 bases between the germline ends. The CDR3 has 11 residues. This chain's CDR3 is CASSFGDEQYF. The CDR3 nucleotides read TGTGCCAGCAGTTTCGGAGACGAGCAGTACTTC. The full variable domain, with the rest looked up from reference TRBV5-6 and TRBJ2-7, is DAGVTQSPTHLIKTRGQQVTLRCSPKSGHDTVSWYQQALGQGPQFIFQYYEEEERQRGNFPDRFSGHQFPNYSSELNVNALLLGDSALYLCASSFGDEQYFGPGTRLTVT.

The rearrangement joins TRBV4-3 to TRBJ2-7; 8 positions match TRBD1. This CDR3 has 14 residues. Trimming took 2 bases from V and 6 from J; bases not matched to a gene: 6. CDR1 and CDR2 (germline): LGHNA, YSLEER. CDR3 nucleotides: TGCGCCAGCAGCCAAACAGGGGGGCTTAGCGAGCAGTACTTC. Translated, it gives CASSQTGGLSEQYF.

This chain links TRBV7-9 with TRBJ1-2, with TRBD1 matching over 11 bases. Germline V gene data show CDR1 as SEHNR and CDR2 as FQNEAQ (reference sequence). V was pared by 5 bases and J by 0 bases, with 5 bases of the junction left unmatched. The CDR3 runs to 16 residues. This CDR3 reads CASSLGTGGANYGYTF. The CDR3, as DNA: TGTGCCAGCAGCCTCGGGACAGGGGGGGCTAACTATGGCTACACCTTC.

The chain combines TRBV5-3 with TRBJ2-1; no clear D. TRBV5-3 counts as an open reading frame of uncertain function. V was clipped by 4 bases and J by 4 bases, with 12 bases between them. CDR3 length: 14 amino acids. The CDR3 nucleotides are TGTGCCAGAAGCGAACTTTGCATATACAATGAGCAGTTCTTC. It codes for CARSELCIYNEQFF.